These 24 T cell receptor beta chains share one sample of origin, sequenced in a study of OX40 agonist ivuxolimab in advanced cancers. Using immunoSEQ multiplex PCR, the repertoire was profiled, and TCRdb retains in-frame clones only, with some absent. The sample includes 75,000 to 100,000 clones, about nine tenths of them seen just once. Sequenced material: CD4+ or CD8+ T cells sorted from blood, taken in a trial of the OX40 agonist ivuxolimab. These receptors were obtained from an adult with an advanced solid tumor such as melanoma, head and neck, liver or kidney cancer.

The gene calls are TRBV6-5 and TRBJ1-1, with 7 bases aligning to TRBD1. Germline V gene lookup returns CDR1 MNHEY and CDR2 SVGAGI. The CDR3 is made up of 14 amino acids. J lost 5 bases, V lost 7 bases, and 10 bases had no gene match. CDR3 sequence reads: CASIPRQGNTEAFF. The CDR3 region has the DNA TGTGCCAGCATTCCAAGACAGGGTAATACTGAAGCTTTCTTT.

The chain has TRBV19 and TRBJ2-1; TRBD1 or TRBD2 may be the D gene (5 bases each). The CDR3 has 13 residues. Germline-derived CDR1 and CDR2 are LNHDA and SQIVND (reference sequence). Deletions cut 5 bases from V and 7 bases from J, with 12 bases between. The CDR3 coding sequence is TGTGCCAGTAGTCGGGAAGGGGCGAATGAGCAGTTCTTC. Translating it yields CASSREGANEQFF.

The chain couples TRBV9 to TRBJ2-2; maybe TRBD2 (6 bases). The length of the CDR3 is 16 residues. The V gene's germline CDR1 is SGDLS and CDR2 YYNGEE. V was cut by 4 bases and J by 2 bases, with 15 bases left in between. CDR3 bases: TGTGCCAGCAGCCGAATCGGGACTTTAAACACCGGGGAGCTGTTTTTT. Protein: CASSRIGTLNTGELFF.

V usage is TRBV7-2 and J usage is TRBJ1-3, with a possible D match to TRBD1 (5 bases). V was clipped by 5 bases and J by 3 bases, with 14 bases between them. This CDR3 is 15 amino acids long. The germline V gene encodes CDR1 SGHTA and CDR2 FQGNSA. The CDR3 reads CASSPAGTYGNTIYF. In DNA, the CDR3 is TGTGCCAGCAGCCCCGCCGGGACCTATGGAAACACCATATATTTT.

This clone was picked up a small number of times. The chain combines TRBV30 with TRBJ1-5; D not resolved. Germline CDR1 GTSNPN, CDR2 SVGIG (reference sequence). The CDR3 contains 13 residues. With 4 bases removed from V and 6 bases from J, the gap between germline ends came to 13 bases. The CDR3 DNA sequence: TGTGCCTGGACAGCGGGGTGGCTTCAGCCCCAGCATTTT. It translates to CAWTAGWLQPQHF.

The V call is TRBV7-2, the J call TRBJ2-6; D unresolved. The germline V gene encodes CDR1 SGHTA and CDR2 FQGNSA. The length of the CDR3 is 16 residues. V lost 4 bases to trimming and J lost 0 bases, with 10 bases between them. CDR3 residues: CASSSRTSSGANVLTF. CDR3 bases: TGTGCCAGCAGCTCCAGAACGTCCTCTGGGGCCAACGTCCTGACTTTC.

The chain joins TRBV5-6 to TRBJ2-5; 10 bases match TRBD1. The CDR3 totals 17 residues. Germline lookup yields CDR1 SGHDT and CDR2 YYEEEE. Unmatched junction bases numbered 11, after V lost 2 bases and J lost 4 bases. The CDR3 region is CASSLLPGQGIPETQYF. CDR3 nucleotides: TGTGCCAGCAGCTTACTTCCGGGACAGGGGATCCCAGAGACCCAGTACTTC. The whole variable domain, remainder taken from reference TRBV5-6 and TRBJ2-5, is DAGVTQSPTHLIKTRGQQVTLRCSPKSGHDTVSWYQQALGQGPQFIFQYYEEEERQRGNFPDRFSGHQFPNYSSELNVNALLLGDSALYLCASSLLPGQGIPETQYFGPGTRLLVL.

Points on this clone: This CDR3 is also generated by other DNA sequences in the sample. The V and J genes are TRBV5-5 and TRBJ1-1; D unclear. This CDR3 comprises 15 residues. V lost 0 bases and J 0 bases, leaving 9 bases between the germline ends. Germline V gene sequence: CDR1 SGHKS, CDR2 YYEKEE (reference sequence). The CDR3 loop reads CASSLAPGMNTEAFF. In DNA form, the CDR3 reads TGTGCCAGCAGCTTGGCCCCCGGGATGAACACTGAAGCTTTCTTT.

This clone was seen once. This chain links TRBV6-5 with TRBJ1-6; 9 nucleotides align to TRBD1. CDR1 MNHEY and CDR2 SVGAGI come from the germline V gene. Trimming at V came to 0 bases and at J to 9 bases, leaving 6 bases not matched to a gene. This CDR3 has 16 residues. DNA for the CDR3: TGTGCCAGCAGTTACTCTATTTGGGACAGGGCTTCACCCCTCCACTTT. It encodes CASSYSIWDRASPLHF.

V gene TRBV18 combines with J gene TRBJ2-7, with 7 bases that match TRBD1. V dropped 3 bases and J dropped 2; count of bases not matched to a gene: 4. Germline CDR1 reads KGHSH; CDR2 reads LQKENI. The CDR3 length is 14 residues. The CDR3: CASSPRQGPYEQYF. The CDR3 DNA is TGTGCCAGCTCACCGCGACAGGGTCCCTACGAGCAGTACTTC.

The chain joins TRBV7-9 to TRBJ1-3; D is possibly TRBD1 (5 bases). The CDR3 runs to 14 residues. From germline, CDR1 is SEHNR and CDR2 FQNEAQ (reference sequence). Trimming stripped 3 bases from V and 2 bases from J, with 8 bases between. The CDR3 spells CASSFQGAGNTIYF. The CDR3 region has the DNA TGTGCCAGCAGCTTCCAGGGAGCTGGAAACACCATATATTTT.

The chain combines TRBV18 with TRBJ2-6, with D unclear. V lost 3 bases, J lost 0 bases, and 6 bases lay in between. The germline CDR1 and CDR2 sequences are KGHSH and LQKENI. CDR3 length: 15 residues. The CDR3 spells CASSPFSSGANVLTF. The DNA of the CDR3 is TGTGCCAGCTCACCTTTTAGCTCTGGGGCCAACGTCCTGACTTTC.

This chain uses TRBV21-1 with TRBJ1-1; the table's D call of TRBD1 was not tested on the DNA. TRBV21-1 is noted as a pseudogene. The length of the CDR3 is 16 residues. The CDR3 is CASSKGQGRANTEAFF. In DNA form, the CDR3 reads TGTGCCAGCAGCAAAGGACAGGGAAGAGCGAACACTGAAGCTTTCTTT.

The chain combines TRBV6-6 with TRBJ2-7; 12 positions agree with TRBD2. This CDR3 has 15 residues. The germline V gene has CDR1 MNHNY and CDR2 SVGAGI (reference sequence). Trimming at V came to 0 bases and at J to 3 bases, leaving 0 bases not matched to a gene. The CDR3 nucleotides are TGTGCCAGCAGTTACTCGACTAGCGGGGGCTACGAGCAGTACTTC. Amino acids: CASSYSTSGGYEQYF.

The V gene is TRBV5-8, the J gene TRBJ1-2; tentative D call: TRBD1 (5 bases). Trimming took off 3 bases at V and 2 bases at J, with 14 bases between the two ends. This CDR3 comprises 15 residues. Germline values: CDR1 SGHTS, CDR2 YDEGEE. The CDR3 DNA follows: TGTGCCAGCAGCTCCGGTATGGGGCAGAACTATGGCTACACCTTC. It codes for CASSSGMGQNYGYTF.

J is TRBJ1-2 and V is TRBV10-3; the D is unclear. This CDR3 contains 13 residues. Germline CDR1 reads ENHRY; CDR2 reads SYGVKD. V lost 1 base, J lost 3 bases, and 6 bases lay in between. The CDR3 sequence is CAISEWTDYGYTF. Written as DNA, the CDR3 is TGTGCCATCAGTGAGTGGACGGACTATGGCTACACCTTC.

This clone was observed once. V usage is TRBV5-1 and J usage is TRBJ2-5, with 14 bases matching TRBD2. Germline V gives CDR1 SGHRS, CDR2 YFSETQ. This CDR3 contains 16 residues. The J segment lost 5 bases and the V segment lost 0 bases, leaving 3 bases of the junction unmatched. The CDR3 sequence is CASSLAGTSGGETQYF. As DNA, the CDR3 is TGCGCCAGCAGCTTGGCCGGGACTAGCGGGGGCGAGACCCAGTACTTC.

This clone was counted between two and nine times. The rearrangement joins TRBV10-1 to TRBJ1-1, with a tentative D call TRBD1 (5 bases). The CDR3 is 12 amino acids. Trimming left V 5 bases short and J 4 bases short, with 8 bases between. Germline V gene lookup returns CDR1 WNHNN and CDR2 SYGVQD (reference sequence). CDR3 amino acids: CASSPGTTEAFF. The CDR3 nucleotides are TGCGCCAGCAGTCCAGGGACCACTGAAGCTTTCTTT.

CDR3 DNA: TGTGCCACCCAAGGGCGGGACCCATACGAGCAGTACTTC. Protein sequence: CATQGRDPYEQYF. V and J are TRBV19 and TRBJ2-7, with D perhaps matching TRBD2 (6 bases). The CDR3 sequence is 13 residues long. The germline V and J ends were trimmed by 10 bases and 4 bases, with 17 bases remaining between them. The germline CDR1 and CDR2 sequences are LNHDA and SQIVND (reference sequence).

This chain connects TRBV6-5 to TRBJ2-3; 9 nucleotides align to TRBD2. After removal of 4 bases from V and 0 bases from J, the junction contained 2 bases not matched to a gene. Germline V lookup: CDR1 MNHEY, CDR2 SVGAGI. CDR3 size: 15 residues. CDR3 DNA: TGTGCCAGCAGTTCCCTAGCGGGAAGCACAGATACGCAGTATTTT. Its protein is CASSSLAGSTDTQYF.

The chain joins TRBV7-9 to TRBJ1-6; D remains ambiguous. Germline CDR1 and CDR2: SEHNR and FQNEAQ (reference sequence). The V and J ends lost 1 base and 8 bases respectively, with 12 bases between them. This CDR3 contains 15 residues. In DNA, the CDR3 is TGTGCCAGCAGCTTAGATCAGAAAAGAGATTCACCCCTCCACTTT. Its protein is CASSLDQKRDSPLHF. Looking up the rest from reference TRBV7-9 and TRBJ1-6 gives the full variable domain: DTGVSQNPRHKITKRGQNVTFRCDPISEHNRLYWYRQTLGQGPEFLTYFQNEAQLEKSRLLSDRFSAERPKGSFSTLEIQRTEQGDSAMYLCASSLDQKRDSPLHFGNGTRLTVT.

V gene TRBV15 combines with J gene TRBJ1-2; 8 bases agree with TRBD1. The length of the CDR3 is 14 residues. Trimming cost V 4 bases and J 7 bases; bases outside gene matches: 8. Per the germline V gene, CDR1 is LNHNV and CDR2 is YYDKDF (reference sequence). CDR3 sequence (DNA): TGTGCCACCAGCACCCGTCAGGGGGCTGGTGGCTACACCTTC. It is translated as CATSTRQGAGGYTF.

The chain uses TRBV19 and TRBJ2-7; D ambiguous. V dropped 5 bases and J dropped 5 bases, with 13 bases sitting between them. Germline V gene lookup returns CDR1 LNHDA and CDR2 SQIVND (reference sequence). This CDR3 is 13 amino acids long. CDR3 sequence (DNA): TGTGCCAGTAGTTCCCAGGCTGGGGACGAGCAGTACTTC. Translating it yields CASSSQAGDEQYF.

The chain is built from TRBV30 and TRBJ1-2; 9 bases are shared with TRBD1. CDR3 length equals 13 residues. Germline CDR1 and CDR2: GTSNPN and SVGIG (reference sequence). The V segment lost 8 bases and the J segment 1 base; nucleotides outside the gene matches: 5. The CDR3 here is CALGTGFNYGYTF. The CDR3 coding sequence is TGTGCCCTAGGGACAGGGTTTAACTATGGCTACACCTTC.